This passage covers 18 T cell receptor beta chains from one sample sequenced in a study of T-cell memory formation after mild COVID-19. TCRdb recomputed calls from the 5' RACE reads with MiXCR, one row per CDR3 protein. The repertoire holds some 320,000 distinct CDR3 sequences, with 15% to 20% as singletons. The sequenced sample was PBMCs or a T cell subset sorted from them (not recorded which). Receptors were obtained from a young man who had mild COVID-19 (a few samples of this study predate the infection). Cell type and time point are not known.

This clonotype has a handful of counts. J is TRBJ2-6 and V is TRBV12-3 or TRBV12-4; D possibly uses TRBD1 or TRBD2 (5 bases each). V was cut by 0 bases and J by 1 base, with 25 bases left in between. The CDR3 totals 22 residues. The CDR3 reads CASSLALGSRGKGPSGANVLTF. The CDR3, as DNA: TGTGCCAGCAGTTTAGCGTTAGGGTCCCGGGGCAAGGGTCCGTCTGGGGCCAACGTCCTGACTTTC.

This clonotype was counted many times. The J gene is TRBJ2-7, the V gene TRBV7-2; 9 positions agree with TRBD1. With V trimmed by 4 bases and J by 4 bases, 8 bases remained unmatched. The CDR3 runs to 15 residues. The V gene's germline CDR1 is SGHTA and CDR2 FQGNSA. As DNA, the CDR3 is TGTGCCAGCAGCTGGTCCGGGACAGGGTCATACGAGCAGTACTTC. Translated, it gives CASSWSGTGSYEQYF. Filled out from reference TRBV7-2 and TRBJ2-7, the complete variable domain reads GAGVSQSPSNKVTEKGKDVELRCDPISGHTALYWYRQSLGQGLEFLIYFQGNSAPDKSGLPSDRFSAERTGGSVSTLTIQRTQQEDSAVYLCASSWSGTGSYEQYFGPGTRLTVT.

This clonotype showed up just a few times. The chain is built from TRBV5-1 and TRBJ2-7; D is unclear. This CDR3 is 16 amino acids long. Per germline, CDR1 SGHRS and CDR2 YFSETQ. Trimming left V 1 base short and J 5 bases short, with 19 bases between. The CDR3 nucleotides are TGCGCCAGCAGCTTGAGTCTGAGTATTGGTCTAGACGAGCAGTACTTC. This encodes CASSLSLSIGLDEQYF.

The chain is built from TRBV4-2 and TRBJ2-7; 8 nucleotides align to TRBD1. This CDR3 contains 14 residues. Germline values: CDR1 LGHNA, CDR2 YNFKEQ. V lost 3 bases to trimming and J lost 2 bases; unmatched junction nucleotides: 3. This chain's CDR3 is CASSQEDRAYEQYF. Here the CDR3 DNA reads TGTGCCAGCAGCCAGGAGGACAGGGCCTACGAGCAGTACTTC.

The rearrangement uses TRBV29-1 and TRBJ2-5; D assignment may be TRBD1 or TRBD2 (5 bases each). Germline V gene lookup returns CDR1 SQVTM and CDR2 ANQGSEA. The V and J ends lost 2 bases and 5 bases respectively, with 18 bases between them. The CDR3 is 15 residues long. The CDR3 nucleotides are TGCAGCGTTGAACTTTACCGGGACCCCGGGGAGACCCAGTACTTC. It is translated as CSVELYRDPGETQYF.

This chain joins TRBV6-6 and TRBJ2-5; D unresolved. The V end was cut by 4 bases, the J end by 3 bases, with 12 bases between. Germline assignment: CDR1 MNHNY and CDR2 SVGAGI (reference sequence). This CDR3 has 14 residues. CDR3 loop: CASSLLGTKETQYF. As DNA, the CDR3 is TGTGCCAGCAGTTTACTGGGCACCAAAGAGACCCAGTACTTC.

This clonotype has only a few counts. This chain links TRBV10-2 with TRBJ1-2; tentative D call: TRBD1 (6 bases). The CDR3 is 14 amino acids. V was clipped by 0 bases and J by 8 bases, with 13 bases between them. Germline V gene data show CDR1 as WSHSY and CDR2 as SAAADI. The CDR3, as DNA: TGCGCCAGCAGTGAGTCGAGGCAGGGGCTCGGCTACACCTTC. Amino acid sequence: CASSESRQGLGYTF.

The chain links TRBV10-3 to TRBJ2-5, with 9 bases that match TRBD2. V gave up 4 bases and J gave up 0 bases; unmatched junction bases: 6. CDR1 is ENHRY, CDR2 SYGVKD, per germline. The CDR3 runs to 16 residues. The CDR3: CAISGGIAGDQETQYF. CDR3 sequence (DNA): TGTGCCATCAGTGGGGGTATAGCGGGGGACCAAGAGACCCAGTACTTC.

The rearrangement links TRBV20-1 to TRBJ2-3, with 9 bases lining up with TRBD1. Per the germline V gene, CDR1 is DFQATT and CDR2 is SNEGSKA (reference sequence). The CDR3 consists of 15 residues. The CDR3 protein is CSGQGPILSTDTQYF. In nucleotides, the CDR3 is TGCTCGGGACAGGGTCCAATCCTTAGCACAGATACGCAGTATTTT.

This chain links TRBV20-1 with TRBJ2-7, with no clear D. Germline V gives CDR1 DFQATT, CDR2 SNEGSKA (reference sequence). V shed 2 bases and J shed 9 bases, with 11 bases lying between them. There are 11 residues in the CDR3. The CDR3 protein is CSARTTVGQYV. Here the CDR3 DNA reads TGCAGTGCTAGAACCACAGTCGGGCAGTACGTC.

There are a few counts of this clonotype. The chain's CDR3 is CASSLASGGGEQFF. The CDR3 DNA reads as TGTGCCAGCAGCTTGGCTAGCGGGGGCGGTGAGCAGTTCTTC. The V and J genes are TRBV7-6 and TRBJ2-1; 10 nucleotides match TRBD2. This CDR3 region has 14 residues. From germline, CDR1 is SGHVS and CDR2 FNYEAQ. With 3 bases clipped from V and 9 bases from J, the junction kept 5 bases outside the gene matches.

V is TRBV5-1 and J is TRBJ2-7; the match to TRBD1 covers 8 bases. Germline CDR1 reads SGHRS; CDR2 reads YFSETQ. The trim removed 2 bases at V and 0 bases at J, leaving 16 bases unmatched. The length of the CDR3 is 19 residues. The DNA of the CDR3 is TGCGCCAGCAGCTTTCCCCTTTTGCCAGGGGGCACCCTCTCCTACGAGCAGTACTTC. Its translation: CASSFPLLPGGTLSYEQYF.

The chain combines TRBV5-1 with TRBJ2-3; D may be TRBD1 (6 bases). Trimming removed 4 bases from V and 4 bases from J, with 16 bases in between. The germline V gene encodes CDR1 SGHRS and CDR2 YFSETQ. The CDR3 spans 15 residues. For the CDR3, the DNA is TGCGCCAGCAGCCCGAGCAGGGGTGGATCAGATACGCAGTATTTT. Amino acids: CASSPSRGGSDTQYF.

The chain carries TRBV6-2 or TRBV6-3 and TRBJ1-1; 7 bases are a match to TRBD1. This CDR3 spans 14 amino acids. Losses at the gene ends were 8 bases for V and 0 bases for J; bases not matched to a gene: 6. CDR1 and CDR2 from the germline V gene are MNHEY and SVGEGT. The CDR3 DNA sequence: TGTGCCAGCTTGACAGGGTACATGAACACTGAAGCTTTCTTT. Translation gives CASLTGYMNTEAFF.

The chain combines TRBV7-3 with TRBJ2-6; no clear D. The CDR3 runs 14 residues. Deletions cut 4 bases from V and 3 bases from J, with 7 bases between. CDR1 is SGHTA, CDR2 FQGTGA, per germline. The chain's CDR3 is CASSSPGGANVLTF. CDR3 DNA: TGTGCCAGCAGCTCCCCCGGTGGGGCCAACGTCCTGACTTTC.

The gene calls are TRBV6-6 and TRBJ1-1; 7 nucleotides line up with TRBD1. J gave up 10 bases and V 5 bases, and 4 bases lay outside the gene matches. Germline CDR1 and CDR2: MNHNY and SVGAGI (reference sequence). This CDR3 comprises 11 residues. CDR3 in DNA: TGTGCCAGCAGTCCACAGGGGACAGCTTTCTTT. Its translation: CASSPQGTAFF.

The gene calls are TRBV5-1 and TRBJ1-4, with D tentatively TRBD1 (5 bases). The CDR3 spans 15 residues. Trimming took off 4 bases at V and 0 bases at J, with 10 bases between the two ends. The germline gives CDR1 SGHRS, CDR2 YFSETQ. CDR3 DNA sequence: TGCGCCAGCAGCCGGGACGGAGCAACTAATGAAAAACTGTTTTTT. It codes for CASSRDGATNEKLFF.

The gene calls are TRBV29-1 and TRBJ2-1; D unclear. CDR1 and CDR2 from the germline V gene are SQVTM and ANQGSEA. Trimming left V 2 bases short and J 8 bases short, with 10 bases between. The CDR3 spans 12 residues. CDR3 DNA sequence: TGCAGCGTTGAAAAGGCAGGCGATGAGCAGTTCTTC. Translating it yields CSVEKAGDEQFF.